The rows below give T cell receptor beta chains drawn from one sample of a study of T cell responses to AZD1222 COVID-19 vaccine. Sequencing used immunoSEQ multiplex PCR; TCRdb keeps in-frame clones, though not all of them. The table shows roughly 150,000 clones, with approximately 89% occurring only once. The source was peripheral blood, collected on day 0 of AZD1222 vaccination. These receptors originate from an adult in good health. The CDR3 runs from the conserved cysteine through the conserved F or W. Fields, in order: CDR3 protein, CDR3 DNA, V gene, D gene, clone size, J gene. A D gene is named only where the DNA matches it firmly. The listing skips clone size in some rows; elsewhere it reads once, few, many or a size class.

CDR3aa: CSVEKRLNTEAFF; CDR3nt: TGCAGCGTTGAAAAACGGTTGAACACTGAAGCTTTCTTT; v_gene: TRBV29-1; d_gene: -; abundance: -; j_gene: TRBJ1-1
CDR3aa: CAISGSPDTQYF; CDR3nt: TGTGCCATCAGTGGGTCACCAGATACGCAGTATTTT; v_gene: TRBV10-3; d_gene: -; abundance: -; j_gene: TRBJ2-3
CDR3aa: CASSTEWVNTEAFF; CDR3nt: TGTGCCAGCAGTACGGAATGGGTGAACACTGAAGCTTTCTTT; v_gene: TRBV6-2/TRBV6-3; d_gene: -; abundance: -; j_gene: TRBJ1-1
CDR3aa: CASRRDYEQYF; CDR3nt: TGTGCCAGCAGACGGGACTACGAGCAGTACTTC; v_gene: TRBV7-9; d_gene: -; abundance: -; j_gene: TRBJ2-7
CDR3aa: CASSSDLSGNTIYF; CDR3nt: TGCGCCAGCAGCTCGGACCTCTCTGGAAACACCATATATTTT; v_gene: TRBV5-1; d_gene: -; abundance: -; j_gene: TRBJ1-3
CDR3aa: CASSLAHEQYF; CDR3nt: TGCGCCAGCAGCTTGGCCCACGAGCAGTACTTC; v_gene: TRBV5-1; d_gene: -; abundance: -; j_gene: TRBJ2-7
CDR3aa: CASSPGWKAFF; CDR3nt: TGTGCCAGCAGTCCCGGCTGGAAGGCTTTCTTT; v_gene: TRBV28; d_gene: -; abundance: -; j_gene: TRBJ1-1
CDR3aa: CASSSPGQGKHEQYF; CDR3nt: TGTGCCAGCAGCTCCCCTGGACAGGGAAAGCACGAGCAGTACTTC; v_gene: TRBV7-9; d_gene: TRBD1; abundance: few; j_gene: TRBJ2-7
CDR3aa: CASRDRAGGELFF; CDR3nt: TGTGCTAGCAGGGACAGGGCCGGCGGGGAGCTGTTTTTT; v_gene: TRBV7-7; d_gene: TRBD1; abundance: few; j_gene: TRBJ2-2
CDR3aa: CATADGYNQPQHF; CDR3nt: TGTGCCACCGCAGACGGATACAATCAGCCCCAGCATTTT; v_gene: TRBV2; d_gene: -; abundance: -; j_gene: TRBJ1-5
CDR3aa: CASSQVGGALPYGYTF; CDR3nt: TGTGCCAGCAGCCAAGTTGGGGGGGCCCTTCCTTATGGCTACACCTTC; v_gene: TRBV14; d_gene: -; abundance: -; j_gene: TRBJ1-2
CDR3aa: CASTPSGSYEQYF; CDR3nt: TGTGCCAGTACCCCCAGCGGGAGCTACGAGCAGTACTTC; v_gene: TRBV19; d_gene: TRBD2; abundance: -; j_gene: TRBJ2-7
CDR3aa: CASSTLAGDTGELFF; CDR3nt: TGCGCCAGCAGCACCCTAGCGGGAGATACCGGGGAGCTGTTTTTT; v_gene: TRBV5-1; d_gene: TRBD2; abundance: -; j_gene: TRBJ2-2
CDR3aa: CAWATGGSNKPQHF; CDR3nt: TGTGCCTGGGCCACAGGGGGCTCTAATAAGCCCCAGCATTTT; v_gene: TRBV30; d_gene: TRBD1; abundance: -; j_gene: TRBJ1-5
CDR3aa: CASSMNRGAAFF; CDR3nt: TGTGCCAGTAGTATGAACAGGGGAGCGGCTTTCTTT; v_gene: TRBV19; d_gene: TRBD1; abundance: -; j_gene: TRBJ1-1
CDR3aa: CASSRREENEQFF; CDR3nt: TGTGCCAGCAGTAGGAGGGAGGAGAATGAGCAGTTCTTC; v_gene: TRBV7-2; d_gene: -; abundance: -; j_gene: TRBJ2-1
CDR3aa: CASVTSGSFYEQYF; CDR3nt: TGTGCCAGCGTAACTAGCGGGAGCTTCTACGAGCAGTACTTC; v_gene: TRBV6-5; d_gene: TRBD2; abundance: once; j_gene: TRBJ2-7
CDR3aa: CASSLGSSQPQHF; CDR3nt: TGTGCCAGCAGCTTAGGATCCAGTCAGCCCCAGCATTTT; v_gene: TRBV7-9; d_gene: -; abundance: few; j_gene: TRBJ1-5